This T cell receptor beta chain was profiled in a study of shared clonotypes between healthy human individuals. All donors qualified as healthy HIV-negative adults and had experienced no recent acute infections or vaccinations. CDR1 ENHRY and CDR2 SYGVKD come from the germline V gene. V lost 2 bases, J lost 1 base, and 7 bases stayed unmatched. The CDR3 loop spans 16 amino acids. Produced via immunoSEQ multiplex PCR; TCRdb's table is partial and in-frame only. Here the sample spans around 2,000,000 clones, 85% to 95% being singletons. This chain uses TRBV10-3 with TRBJ2-5; 7 bases agree with TRBD2. The receptor comes from a young man in good health. Source material: naive CD4+ T cells sorted from blood. Noted subset: CD45RA+ positively selected. The CDR3 sequence: CAISEGEGRAQETQYF. The CDR3 DNA reads TGTGCCATCAGTGAGGGGGAGGGGCGGGCCCAAGAGACCCAGTACTTC.